The source of this T cell receptor beta chain is a study of blood T cells in healthy people across ages. Study-level points and caveats: Long-lived donors had more naive CD4+ cells and higher diversity than aged donors.

In the case of this clonotype: The antigen remains unidentified.

Those donating, healthy Caucasian individuals from Russia, were aged about 6 to 95. Collection of around 9.3 milliliters of peripheral blood was performed for each donor. The CDR3 contains 15 residues. CDR1 and CDR2 from the germline V gene are SQVTM and ANQGSEA. Losses at the gene ends were 2 bases for V and 0 bases for J; bases not matched to a gene: 3. PCR was performed a second time for about 6 to 12 cycles using a sample-barcoded 5' primer and a J-beta primer mix. Sequencing of every sample gave 2.5 million or more CDR3-containing paired-end reads. TCRdb reanalysed the 5' RACE reads using MiXCR and keeps one entry per CDR3 protein. This table holds about 650,000 distinct CDR3 sequences, around 32% found once.

The sequenced sample was blood. This TCR was sampled from a woman aged 80 or over in good health. The chain is built from TRBV29-1 and TRBJ2-1; 8 bases align to TRBD2. The CDR3 region has the DNA TGCAGCGTTGAAAGGGGGACTAGCTCCTACAATGAGCAGTTCTTC. Translated, it gives CSVERGTSSYNEQFF.